Given below is one TCR beta chain in context. Its antigen is currently unknown. TCRdb passed the reads through MiXCR, listing each CDR3 protein once. The repertoire consists of approximately 730,000 distinct CDR3 sequences, with roughly 30% occurring once and the leading ten covering approximately 18%. The sample belongs to a study of T cell repertoires in cytomegalovirus infection. Study-level background: Recently identified HLA-C-restricted CMV epitopes and well-studied HLA-B-restricted CMV epitopes were used by the study. Based on public TCR beta signatures, there were indications of CMV infection and of a matching HLA type.

The CDR3 extends over 13 amino acids. CDR1 and CDR2 from the germline V gene are DFQATT and SNEGSKA (reference sequence). V shed 2 bases and J shed 2 bases, with 9 bases lying between them. General study results and limits: Summed frequency of public TCR beta families distinguished CMV carriers with the relevant HLA. The study found HLA-C-restricted CMV-specific TCR beta clonotypes dominating the ex vivo response.

Specimen: cultured PBMCs, collected from culture after CMV antigen stimulation. The source is a human donor in good health (CMV status not recorded). Some clones in this sample may be carry-over from other donors' samples. The V call is TRBV20-1, the J call TRBJ1-1, with D unclear. This CDR3 reads CSARPGGNTEAFF. In DNA, the CDR3 is TGCAGTGCTAGACCCGGTGGCAACACTGAAGCTTTCTTT.